This TCR beta chain was captured by sequencing in a study of T cell responses to AZD1222 COVID-19 vaccine. Study outcomes and limitations: The donors showed a predominance of white British ancestry and of females, with possible underestimation of clonal diversity. No repertoire was sampled before or during the peak T cell response, only after it. Reports say nearly half of spike-specific TCRs go after unmutated variant regions. Dominant CD4 TCR responses targeted spike regions 160-218 and 743-854.

Germline loops: CDR1 MNHEY, CDR2 SMNVEV (reference sequence). V shed 3 bases and J shed 7 bases, with 16 bases lying between them. The CDR3 runs 14 residues. This clone was picked up a small number of times. The antigen is not known. The repertoire was sequenced with immunoSEQ multiplex PCR; TCRdb's copy has only in-frame clones and lacks some. This sample carries about 130,000 clones, about 91% of them seen once, and the ten largest clones take 2.5% to 3%. The chain combines TRBV27 with TRBJ2-7; D possibly matches TRBD1 or TRBD2 (6 bases each). The sample consisted of peripheral blood, taken on day 0 of AZD1222 vaccination. The receptor comes from an adult in good health. The chain's CDR3 is CASSFNGGRDEQYF. CDR3 DNA: TGTGCCAGCAGTTTTAACGGGGGCAGGGATGAGCAGTACTTC.